The source of this T cell receptor beta chain is a study of blood T cell repertoires in COVID-19. The CDR3 sequence is 14 residues long. The germline CDR1 and CDR2 sequences are LNHDA and SQIVND (reference sequence). The J segment lost 4 bases and the V segment lost 3 bases, leaving 4 bases of the junction unmatched. Under the authors' procedure: Estimation of nucleated cell counts was performed using reference gene primer amplification. Sequencing was performed with immunoSEQ multiplex PCR; in TCRdb, only in-frame clones are kept and a portion is missing. D and trimming were read from the DNA, whereas the V and J calls and clone size are those reported in that table. The sample lists approximately 14,000 clones; 75% to 90% were seen once.

The sample was peripheral blood. The TCR originated in a human donor in a cohort sampled during active COVID-19. The chain is built from TRBV19 and TRBJ2-7; 9 bases match TRBD2. The CDR3 bases are TGTGCCAGTAGTATTCGTCTAGCGGGATACGAGCAGTACTTC. Translation: CASSIRLAGYEQYF.